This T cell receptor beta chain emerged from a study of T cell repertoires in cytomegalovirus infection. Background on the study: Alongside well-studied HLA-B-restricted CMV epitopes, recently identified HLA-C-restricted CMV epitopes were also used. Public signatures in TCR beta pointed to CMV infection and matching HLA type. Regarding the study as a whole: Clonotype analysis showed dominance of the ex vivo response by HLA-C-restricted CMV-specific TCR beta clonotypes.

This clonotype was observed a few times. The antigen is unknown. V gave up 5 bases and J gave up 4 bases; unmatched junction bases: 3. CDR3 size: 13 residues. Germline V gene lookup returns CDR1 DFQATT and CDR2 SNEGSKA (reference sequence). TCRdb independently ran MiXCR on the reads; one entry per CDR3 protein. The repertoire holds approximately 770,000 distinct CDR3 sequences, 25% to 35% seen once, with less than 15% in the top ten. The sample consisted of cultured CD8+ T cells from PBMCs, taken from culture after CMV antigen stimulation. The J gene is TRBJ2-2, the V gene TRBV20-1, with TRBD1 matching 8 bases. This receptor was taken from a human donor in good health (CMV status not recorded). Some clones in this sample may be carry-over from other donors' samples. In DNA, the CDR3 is TGCAGTGCTCGGACAGGGACCACCGGGGAGCTGTTTTTT. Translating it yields CSARTGTTGELFF.